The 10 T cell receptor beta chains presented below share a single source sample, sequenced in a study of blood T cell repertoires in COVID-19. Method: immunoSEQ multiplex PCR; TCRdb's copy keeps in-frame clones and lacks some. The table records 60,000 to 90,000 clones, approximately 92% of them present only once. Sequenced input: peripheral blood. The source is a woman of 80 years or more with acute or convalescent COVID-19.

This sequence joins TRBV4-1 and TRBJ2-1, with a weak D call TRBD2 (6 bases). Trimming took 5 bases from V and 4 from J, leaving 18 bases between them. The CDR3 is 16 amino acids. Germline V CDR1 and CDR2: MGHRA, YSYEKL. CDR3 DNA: TGCGCCAGCAGCTCATTAGGGCGCGGGACGTACAATGAGCAGTTCTTC. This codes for CASSSLGRGTYNEQFF.

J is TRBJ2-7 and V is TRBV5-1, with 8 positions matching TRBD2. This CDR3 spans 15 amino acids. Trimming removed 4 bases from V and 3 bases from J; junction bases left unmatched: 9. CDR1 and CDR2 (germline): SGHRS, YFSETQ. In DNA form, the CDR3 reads TGCGCCAGCAGCCCGGGTGGTAGCGGGATCTACGAGCAGTACTTC. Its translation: CASSPGGSGIYEQYF.

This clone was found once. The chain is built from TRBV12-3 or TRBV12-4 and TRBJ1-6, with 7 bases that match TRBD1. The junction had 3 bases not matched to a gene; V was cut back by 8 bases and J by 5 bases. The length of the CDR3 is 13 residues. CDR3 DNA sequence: TGTGCCAGCGGACAGGACAATAATTCACCCCTCCACTTT. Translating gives CASGQDNNSPLHF.

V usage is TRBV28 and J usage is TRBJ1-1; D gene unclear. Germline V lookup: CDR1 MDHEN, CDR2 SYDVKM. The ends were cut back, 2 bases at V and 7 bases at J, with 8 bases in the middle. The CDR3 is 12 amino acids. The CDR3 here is CASSLVAREAFF. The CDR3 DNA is TGTGCCAGCAGTTTAGTGGCTCGTGAAGCTTTCTTT.

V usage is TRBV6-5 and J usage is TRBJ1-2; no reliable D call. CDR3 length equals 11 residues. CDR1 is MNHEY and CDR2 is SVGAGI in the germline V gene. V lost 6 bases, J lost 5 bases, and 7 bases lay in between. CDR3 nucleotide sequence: TGTGCCAGCAGCCTGAGGTATGGCTACACCTTC. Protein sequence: CASSLRYGYTF.

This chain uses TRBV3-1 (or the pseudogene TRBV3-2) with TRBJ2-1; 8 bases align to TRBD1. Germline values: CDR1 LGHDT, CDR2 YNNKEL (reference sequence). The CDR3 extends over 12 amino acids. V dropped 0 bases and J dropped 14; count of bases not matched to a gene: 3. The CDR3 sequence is CASSQERTGKFF. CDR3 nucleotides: TGTGCCAGCAGCCAAGAAAGGACAGGGAAGTTCTTC.

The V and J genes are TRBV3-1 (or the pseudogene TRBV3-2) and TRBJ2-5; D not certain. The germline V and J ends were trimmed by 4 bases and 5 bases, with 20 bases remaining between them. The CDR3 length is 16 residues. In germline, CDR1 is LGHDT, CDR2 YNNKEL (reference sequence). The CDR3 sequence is CASSPELEYLAETQYF. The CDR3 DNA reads TGTGCCAGCAGCCCCGAGTTGGAGTATTTGGCGGAGACCCAGTACTTC.

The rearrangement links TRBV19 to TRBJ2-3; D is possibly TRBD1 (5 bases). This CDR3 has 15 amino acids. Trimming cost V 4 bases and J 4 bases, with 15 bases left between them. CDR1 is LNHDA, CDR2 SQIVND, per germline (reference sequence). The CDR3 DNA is TGTGCCAGTAGTAGTATAGAGACAGCTTCAGATACGCAGTATTTT. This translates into CASSSIETASDTQYF.

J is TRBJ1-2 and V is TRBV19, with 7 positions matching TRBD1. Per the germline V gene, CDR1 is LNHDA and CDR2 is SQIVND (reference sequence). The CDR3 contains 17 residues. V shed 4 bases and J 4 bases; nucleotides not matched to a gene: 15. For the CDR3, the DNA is TGTGCCAGTAGTACAACGACGCCGACAGGGTTGGCCTATGGCTACACCTTC. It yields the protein CASSTTTPTGLAYGYTF.

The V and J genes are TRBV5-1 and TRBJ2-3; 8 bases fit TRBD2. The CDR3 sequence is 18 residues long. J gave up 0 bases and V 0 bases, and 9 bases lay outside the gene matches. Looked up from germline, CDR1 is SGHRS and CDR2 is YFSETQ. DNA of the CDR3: TGCGCCAGCAGCTTGGCCTTAAGGACGGGGGGGAGCACAGATACGCAGTATTTT. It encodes CASSLALRTGGSTDTQYF.